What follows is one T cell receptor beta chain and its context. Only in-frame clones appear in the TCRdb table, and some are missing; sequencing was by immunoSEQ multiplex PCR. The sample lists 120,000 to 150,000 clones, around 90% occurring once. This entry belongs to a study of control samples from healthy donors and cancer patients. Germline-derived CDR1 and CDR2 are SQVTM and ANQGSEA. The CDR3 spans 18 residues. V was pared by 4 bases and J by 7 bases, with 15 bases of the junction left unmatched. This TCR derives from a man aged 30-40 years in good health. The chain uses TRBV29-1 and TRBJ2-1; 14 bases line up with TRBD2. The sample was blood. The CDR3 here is CSVGGTSGSLGMKNEQFF. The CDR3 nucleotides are TGCAGCGTTGGAGGGACTAGCGGGAGTCTGGGCATGAAGAATGAGCAGTTCTTC.